This T cell receptor (beta chain) was observed in a study of T-cell reconstitution after alpha-beta-depleted transplantation in children. Study-level results: Among T cells one year after transplant, newly produced cells accounted for most counts and diversity.

Preparing the TCRbeta library involved the use of unique molecular identifiers. TCRdb fed the PCR reads into MiXCR, producing one record per CDR3 protein. The sample contains approximately 650,000 distinct CDR3 sequences, roughly 13% of which appear only once. A remark on this clonotype: Its antigen remains unknown. A read error likely explains this, since a far larger clone differs by one base.

The CDR3 has 11 residues. Per the germline V gene, CDR1 is SGHRS and CDR2 is YFSETQ. The sequences come from PBMCs, collected before TCRalphabeta/CD19-depleted stem cell transplant. The receptor was derived from a girl between 2 and 10 years old with congenital amegakaryocytic thrombocytopenia, due to receive a stem cell transplant. The chain combines TRBV5-1 with TRBJ2-5, with unresolved D. The CDR3 bases are TGCGCCAGCAGGGCCCAAGAGACCCAGTCCTTC. Translation gives CASRAQETQSF.